The rows below give T cell receptor beta chains drawn from one sample of a study of Ad26.COV2.S vaccination and SARS-CoV-2 variants. The repertoire was sequenced with immunoSEQ multiplex PCR; TCRdb's copy has only in-frame clones and lacks some. The sample records a few hundred thousand clones, around 87% being singletons. The specimen was peripheral blood, collected in a trial of Ad26.COV2.S vaccine versus placebo. Source of these receptors: a person aged 18 to 65 who received the Ad26.COV2.S COVID-19 vaccine or a placebo. CDR3s include the opening cysteine and the closing phenylalanine or tryptophan. A D gene is named only where the DNA matches it firmly. Clone size appears in some rows only: once, few, many, or a class for an expanded clone.

>NA|TRBJ1-2|NA|TRBV11-2
CASTDQKQGSYYGYTF
TGTGCCAGCACCGACCAAAAACAGGGTTCTTACTATGGCTACACCTTC
>NA|TRBJ2-3|NA|TRBV15
CATRVPGGGDTQYF
TGTGCCACCAGGGTTCCCGGGGGCGGTGATACGCAGTATTTT
>TRBD1|TRBJ1-1|NA|TRBV12-5
CASGDPDRGVFVNTEAFF
TGTGCTAGTGGGGACCCGGACAGGGGGGTTTTCGTGAACACTGAAGCTTTCTTT
>TRBD2|TRBJ2-5|NA|TRBV10-2
CASKIAGGETQYF
TGCGCCAGCAAGATAGCGGGGGGAGAGACCCAGTACTTC
>NA|TRBJ2-2|NA|TRBV6-5
CASSYPEGGELFF
TGTGCCAGCAGTTACCCTGAGGGCGGGGAGCTGTTTTTT
>NA|TRBJ2-6|NA|TRBV27
CASSPQARLSGANVLTF
TGTGCCAGCAGCCCTCAAGCACGGCTCTCTGGGGCCAACGTCCTGACTTTC
>NA|TRBJ1-4|once|TRBV4-2
CASSQERGAFEKLFF
TGTGCCAGCAGCCAAGAGAGGGGGGCTTTTGAAAAACTGTTTTTT
>TRBD1|TRBJ2-7|NA|TRBV28
CASSRTGNSYEQYF
TGTGCCAGCAGCAGGACAGGCAACTCCTACGAGCAGTACTTC
>TRBD1|TRBJ2-1|NA|TRBV20-1
CSASRTGNYNEQFF
TGCAGTGCTAGTAGGACAGGGAACTACAATGAGCAGTTCTTC
>NA|TRBJ1-1|NA|TRBV5-1
CASSLGGGTEAFF
TGCGCCAGCAGCTTGGGTGGCGGCACTGAAGCTTTCTTT
>NA|TRBJ2-3|NA|TRBV7-2
CASSPLLGGRDTQYF
TGTGCCAGCAGCCCTCTGCTGGGGGGGCGGGATACGCAGTATTTT
>TRBD2|TRBJ2-3|NA|TRBV18
CASSPLGLAGLAADTQYF
TGTGCCAGCTCACCACTCGGCTTAGCAGGACTAGCGGCAGATACGCAGTATTTT
>TRBD2|TRBJ2-3|once|TRBV7-2
CASSLASGGLTDTQYF
TGTGCCAGCAGCTTAGCTAGCGGGGGCCTCACAGATACGCAGTATTTT
>NA|TRBJ1-1|NA|TRBV30
CAWTTQGMNTEAFF
TGTGCCTGGACCACCCAGGGGATGAACACTGAAGCTTTCTTT
>NA|TRBJ2-5|NA|TRBV6-5
CASRPQGSGETQYF
TGTGCCAGCAGGCCACAGGGGAGCGGGGAGACCCAGTACTTC
>TRBD1|TRBJ1-5|NA|TRBV19
CASRWGTGNNQPQHF
TGTGCCAGTAGATGGGGGACAGGGAACAATCAGCCCCAGCATTTT
>NA|TRBJ1-4|NA|TRBV11-2
CASSHLRGMANEKLFF
TGTGCCAGCAGCCACCTCAGGGGAATGGCTAATGAAAAACTGTTTTTT
>NA|TRBJ1-1|NA|TRBV7-2
CASSFSAMNTEAFF
TGTGCCAGCAGCTTTAGCGCTATGAACACTGAAGCTTTCTTT